These 7 T cell receptor beta chains originate from one sample sequenced in a study of Graves' ophthalmopathy and Graves' hyperthyroidism. Amplified material comprised TCR beta CDR3 regions derived from RNA transcripts. HTBI-primed first-round RT-PCR preceded second-round multiplex PCR. TCRdb independently ran MiXCR on the multiplex PCR reads; one entry per CDR3 protein. The top ten clones hold under 3% of a sample with 400,000 to 450,000 distinct CDR3 sequences, roughly 21% of them seen once. The sequencing sample was made of peripheral blood. These receptors all stem from a woman aged 18-29 years with stable Graves' hyperthyroidism.

This clonotype was seen many times. The rearrangement links TRBV4-1 to TRBJ1-1; perhaps TRBD1 as D (6 bases). Germline-derived CDR1 and CDR2 are MGHRA and YSYEKL. The length of the CDR3 is 16 residues. Trimming took off 4 bases at V and 6 bases at J, with 21 bases between the two ends. The CDR3 spells CASSRAEQGNIPEAFF. The CDR3 nucleotides are TGCGCCAGCAGCCGTGCAGAGCAGGGGAATATCCCTGAAGCTTTCTTT.

This clonotype was seen repeatedly, ten times or more. This chain links TRBV20-1 with TRBJ2-2; D uncertain. CDR3 length: 13 residues. Trimming stripped 7 bases from V and 2 bases from J, with 11 bases between. Germline V gene data show CDR1 as DFQATT and CDR2 as SNEGSKA (reference sequence). CDR3: CSGPSENTGELFF. The CDR3 coding sequence is TGCAGTGGGCCCAGCGAAAACACCGGGGAGCTGTTTTTT.

The chain joins TRBV12-3 or TRBV12-4 to TRBJ1-1, with TRBD1 matching over 8 bases. V gave up 10 bases and J gave up 5 bases; unmatched junction bases: 6. CDR3 size: 12 residues. The chain's CDR3 is CATGQGGTEAFF. CDR3 nucleotides: TGTGCCACAGGACAGGGCGGAACTGAAGCTTTCTTT.

The rearrangement joins TRBV14 to TRBJ2-7; TRBD1 might be the D (5 bases). In germline, CDR1 is SGHDN, CDR2 FVKESK. The CDR3 length is 14 residues. Trimming removed 3 bases at V and 2 bases at J, with 11 bases between. CDR3 DNA sequence: TGTGCCAGCAGCCACGAGACAGCAACCTACGAGCAGTACTTC. This translates into CASSHETATYEQYF.

The sample holds many counts of this clonotype. The chain employs TRBV24-1 and TRBJ2-2; D ambiguous. From germline, CDR1 is KGHDR and CDR2 SFDVKD. CDR3 size: 15 residues. Trimming took off 0 bases at V and 8 bases at J, with 12 bases between the two ends. The CDR3 region is CATSDLPRASGELFF. CDR3 in DNA: TGTGCCACCAGTGATTTGCCCAGAGCGTCGGGGGAGCTGTTTTTT.

This clonotype has at least ten counts. One base away lies a much larger clone, so this may be a sequencing read error. The rearrangement joins TRBV15 to TRBJ1-2, with 7 bases identical to TRBD1. The CDR3 covers 15 residues. Per germline, CDR1 LNHNV and CDR2 YYDKDF (reference sequence). The CDR3 sequence is CATSNPTGTVYGNTF. CDR3 DNA sequence: TGTGCCACCAGCAACCCGACCGGGACAGTTTATGGCAACACCTTC. Based on the CDR3 plus reference TRBV15 and TRBJ1-2, the full variable domain is DAMVIQNPRYQVTQFGKPVTLSCSQTLNHNVMYWYQQKSSQAPKLLFHYYDKDFNNEADTPDNFQSRRPNTSFCFLDIRSPGLGDTAMYLCATSNPTGTVYGNTFGSGTRLTVV.

This clonotype was seen ten or more times. This chain connects TRBV19 to TRBJ2-2; a weak D match, TRBD2 (6 bases). Germline lookup yields CDR1 LNHDA and CDR2 SQIVND (reference sequence). This CDR3 spans 13 amino acids. CDR3 sequence (DNA): TGTGCGACTAGGGTGTCGAACACCGGGGAGCTGTTTTTT. This translates into CATRVSNTGELFF. The full variable domain, in which reference TRBV19 and TRBJ2-2 provide the parts outside the CDR3, is DGGITQSPKYLFRKEGQNVTLSCEQNLNHDAMYWYRQDPGQGLRLIYYSQIVNDFQKGDIAEGYSVSREKKESFPLTVTSAQKNPTAFYLCATRVSNTGELFFGEGSRLTVL.